The rows below give T cell receptor beta chains drawn from one sample of a study of T cell repertoires in cytomegalovirus infection. TCRdb itself ran the reads through MiXCR, one entry per CDR3 protein. Here the sample spans 150,000 to 200,000 distinct CDR3 sequences, 15% to 20% being singletons. The sample comprised PBMCs. The receptors derive from a human donor in good health (CMV status not recorded). Some clones in this sample may be carry-over from other donors' samples. Both conserved end residues are part of each CDR3. D genes are given only for firm matches. Part of the rows lack a size; the others show once, few, many or a class for expanded clones.

len	v_gene	d_gene	j_gene	abundance	CDR3aa	CDR3nt
18	TRBV5-6	-	TRBJ2-4	-	CASSSRSSRGAAKNIQYF	TGTGCCAGCAGCTCGAGGTCTAGCAGGGGCGCAGCCAAAAACATTCAGTACTTC
19	TRBV7-2	TRBD2	TRBJ2-1	many	CASSLGREAGLSSYNEQFF	TGTGCCAGCAGCTTAGGCAGGGAAGCGGGGCTTAGCTCCTACAATGAGCAGTTCTTC
15	TRBV6-2/TRBV6-3	-	TRBJ1-5	-	CATWMGGISNQPQHF	TGTGCCACCTGGATGGGAGGGATTAGCAATCAGCCCCAGCATTTT
15	TRBV5-6	-	TRBJ2-5	few	CASSLIDVFQETQYF	TGTGCCAGCAGCTTGATAGACGTTTTTCAAGAGACCCAGTACTTC
15	TRBV12-3/TRBV12-4	TRBD1	TRBJ2-2	few	CASRKTGSNPGELFF	TGTGCCAGTCGAAAGACAGGGTCCAACCCCGGGGAGCTGTTTTTT
14	TRBV2	-	TRBJ2-3	few	CASSERGTEATQYF	TGTGCCAGCAGTGAAAGGGGCACAGAAGCCACGCAGTATTTT
16	TRBV15	-	TRBJ1-2	-	CATSRDMKGDIDGYTF	TGTGCCACCAGCAGAGATATGAAAGGTGATATCGACGGCTACACCTTC
14	TRBV10-2	-	TRBJ1-1	-	CASREGVGNTEAFF	TGCGCCAGCAGAGAGGGGGTTGGGAACACTGAAGCTTTCTTT
17	TRBV28	-	TRBJ2-3	many	CASSSHALPGYTDTQYF	TGTGCCAGCAGTTCGCATGCGCTTCCAGGGTACACAGATACGCAGTATTTT
14	TRBV5-6	TRBD1	TRBJ1-2	many	CASSFTGGEGGYTF	TGTGCCAGCAGCTTTACAGGGGGCGAAGGTGGCTACACCTTC
15	TRBV7-9	-	TRBJ2-7	many	CASSLVGGDPYEQYF	TGTGCCAGCAGCTTGGTGGGGGGCGATCCCTACGAGCAGTACTTC
17	TRBV12-3/TRBV12-4	-	TRBJ1-5	few	CASSFALGRPSGQPQHF	TGTGCCAGCAGTTTTGCACTGGGTCGCCCTAGCGGGCAGCCCCAGCATTTT
15	TRBV20-1	TRBD2	TRBJ2-2	-	CSARHALADTGELFF	TGCAGTGCTAGGCATGCTCTAGCGGACACCGGGGAGCTGTTTTTT
15	TRBV5-5	-	TRBJ1-6	-	CASSLGTAAGSPLHF	TGTGCCAGCAGCTTAGGGACCGCTGCGGGCTCACCCCTCCACTTT
16	TRBV18	-	TRBJ1-3	few	CASSPLEAVSGNTIYF	TGTGCCAGCTCACCACTTGAGGCAGTCTCTGGAAACACCATATATTTT
14	TRBV7-8	-	TRBJ2-7	many	CASSGKDGVYEQYF	TGTGCCAGCAGCGGAAAGGACGGGGTCTACGAGCAGTACTTC
14	TRBV25-1	-	TRBJ2-2	-	CASSDSQTTGELFF	TGTGCCAGCAGTGACAGCCAGACCACCGGGGAGCTGTTTTTT
15	TRBV28	TRBD1	TRBJ2-4	-	CASSPSDRGPHIQYF	TGTGCCAGCAGTCCCTCGGACAGGGGTCCGCACATTCAGTACTTC
15	TRBV5-1	-	TRBJ2-2	-	CASSLDRQNTGELFF	TGCGCCAGCAGCTTGGACAGGCAAAACACCGGGGAGCTGTTTTTT
15	TRBV7-2	-	TRBJ2-1	many	CASSIPSLGGHEQFF	TGTGCCAGCAGCATCCCCTCCCTGGGAGGTCATGAGCAGTTCTTC
14	TRBV19	TRBD2	TRBJ2-7	-	CASSIGGAGYEQYF	TGTGCCAGTAGTATCGGGGGGGCCGGATACGAGCAGTACTTC
14	TRBV6-2/TRBV6-3	-	TRBJ2-3	-	CASRRDSGSDTQYF	TGTGCCAGCAGAAGGGACAGCGGGTCGGATACGCAGTATTTT
15	TRBV6-2/TRBV6-3	TRBD2	TRBJ2-3	few	CASSWGLAVTDTQYF	TGTGCCAGCAGTTGGGGACTAGCGGTCACAGATACGCAGTATTTT
14	TRBV7-2	-	TRBJ1-3	many	CASSSPDLAGTIYF	TGTGCCAGCAGTTCCCCCGACCTGGCGGGCACCATATATTTT
13	TRBV27	TRBD1	TRBJ2-7	-	CASSTGVAYEQYF	TGTGCCAGCTCGACAGGGGTTGCCTACGAGCAGTACTTC
16	TRBV4-1	TRBD1	TRBJ1-1	few	CASSHPPTGLTFEAFF	TGCGCCAGCAGCCACCCCCCGACAGGGCTTACCTTTGAAGCTTTCTTT
15	TRBV20-1	-	TRBJ2-4	-	CSARPGPVAKNIQYF	TGCAGTGCTAGACCCGGACCGGTAGCCAAAAACATTCAGTACTTC
17	TRBV7-2	-	TRBJ2-1	many	CASSLVAAAGSYNEQFF	TGTGCCAGCAGCTTAGTAGCCGCGGCGGGGTCCTACAATGAGCAGTTCTTC
14	TRBV7-3	-	TRBJ2-3	many	CASSLSGDTDTQYF	TGTGCCAGCAGCTTAAGCGGCGACACAGATACGCAGTATTTT
15	TRBV18	TRBD1	TRBJ1-6	few	CASSVDRGSDSPLHF	TGTGCCAGCTCGGTCGACAGGGGATCGGATTCACCCCTCCACTTT
15	TRBV28	TRBD2	TRBJ2-7	few	CASSISGGPYVEQYF	TGTGCCAGCAGTATCTCGGGAGGGCCTTATGTCGAGCAGTACTTC
16	TRBV7-8	-	TRBJ2-5	many	CASSPRTGTLQETQYF	TGTGCCAGCAGCCCGAGAACCGGGACGCTACAAGAGACCCAGTACTTC
11	TRBV12-3/TRBV12-4	-	TRBJ2-7	-	CASRQNYEQYF	TGTGCCAGCAGACAGAACTACGAGCAGTACTTC
16	TRBV7-2	-	TRBJ1-2	many	CASSLATRGGDGGYTF	TGTGCCAGCAGCTTGGCGACGCGAGGGGGAGATGGAGGCTACACCTTC
12	TRBV14	-	TRBJ1-4	-	CASSLGWGKLFF	TGTGCCAGCAGCCTTGGTTGGGGGAAACTGTTTTTT
14	TRBV27	-	TRBJ2-1	many	CASISLRGRDEQFF	TGTGCCAGCATCTCTCTCAGGGGGAGGGATGAGCAGTTCTTC
16	TRBV4-2	TRBD1	TRBJ1-1	once	CASSPWTGGNSPEAFF	TGTGCCAGCAGCCCATGGACAGGGGGCAATAGCCCTGAAGCTTTCTTT
16	TRBV6-6	TRBD1	TRBJ2-2	few	CASSAPDRVRPGELFF	TGTGCCAGCAGTGCACCGGACAGGGTACGGCCCGGGGAGCTGTTTTTT
16	TRBV6-1	-	TRBJ2-7	many	CASSGQFFGFTYEQYF	TGTGCCAGCAGTGGCCAGTTTTTTGGGTTTACCTACGAGCAGTACTTC
16	TRBV6-1	TRBD2	TRBJ2-7	many	CASTKGMASGSYEQYF	TGTGCCAGCACCAAGGGGATGGCTAGCGGGAGTTACGAGCAGTACTTC
14	TRBV20-1	-	TRBJ2-3	-	CSARDSGSTDTQYF	TGCAGTGCTAGAGATAGCGGTAGCACAGATACGCAGTATTTT
16	TRBV5-4	-	TRBJ2-1	few	CASSYPGTSSYNEQFF	TGTGCCAGCAGCTACCCCGGGACATCTTCCTACAATGAGCAGTTCTTC
14	TRBV7-2	TRBD2	TRBJ2-1	many	CASGRLAAYNEQFF	TGTGCCAGCGGCCGACTAGCGGCCTACAATGAGCAGTTCTTC
17	TRBV11-1	TRBD2	TRBJ2-2	few	CASSLALLAGASGELFF	TGTGCCAGCAGCTTAGCGTTACTAGCGGGAGCCAGCGGGGAGCTGTTTTTT
13	TRBV7-6	-	TRBJ2-7	-	CASSLSPTHEQYF	TGTGCCAGCAGCTTAAGTCCCACCCACGAGCAGTACTTC
18	TRBV12-5	-	TRBJ1-1	-	CASGSRHSQQGSNTEAFF	TGTGCTAGTGGCTCCCGCCACTCACAACAGGGTTCCAACACTGAAGCTTTCTTT
15	TRBV4-1	-	TRBJ2-3	-	CASSQGSRSTDTQYF	TGCGCCAGCAGCCAAGGGTCTAGGAGCACAGATACGCAGTATTTT
13	TRBV20-1	-	TRBJ2-7	-	CSAIRTESYEQYF	TGCAGTGCTATACGGACGGAGTCCTACGAGCAGTACTTC
15	TRBV7-9	TRBD1	TRBJ1-2	-	CASSLVGTGSYGYTF	TGTGCCAGCAGCTTAGTAGGGACAGGGAGCTATGGCTACACCTTC
14	TRBV6-6	TRBD1	TRBJ2-1	-	CASSYSDRANEQFF	TGTGCCAGCAGTTACTCTGACAGGGCAAATGAGCAGTTCTTC
14	TRBV12-3/TRBV12-4	-	TRBJ1-2	medium-sized	CASSTRGGGYGYTF	TGTGCCAGCAGTACCCGGGGGGGCGGCTATGGCTACACCTTC
13	TRBV6-5	-	TRBJ2-7	many	CASSLRRGYEQYF	TGTGCCAGCAGTCTTAGACGGGGATACGAGCAGTACTTC
13	TRBV7-8	-	TRBJ1-2	few	CASSPDTQQGYTF	TGTGCCAGCAGCCCCGACACCCAACAGGGCTACACCTTC
17	TRBV28	TRBD2	TRBJ2-3	few	CASRGTSGRAGTDTQYF	TGTGCCAGCAGAGGCACTAGCGGGAGGGCCGGCACAGATACGCAGTATTTT